A selection of T cell receptor beta chains follows, all from one sample in a study of T cells in Graves' hyperthyroidism and ophthalmopathy. MiXCR was run by TCRdb on the multiplex PCR reads, yielding one entry per CDR3 protein. The sample carries a few hundred thousand distinct CDR3 sequences, approximately 15% recorded once. Sequenced material: blood. The receptor set was obtained from a woman under 30 with Graves' hyperthyroidism that later progressed to Graves' ophthalmopathy. Both conserved end residues are part of each CDR3. Fields, in order: V gene, D gene, clone size, J gene, CDR3 protein, CDR3 DNA. The D gene is left open where the match is weak. The listing skips clone size in some rows; elsewhere it reads once, few, many or a size class.

v_gene: TRBV5-1
d_gene: TRBD1
abundance: many
j_gene: TRBJ2-7
CDR3aa: CASSPAQGAYEQYF
CDR3nt: TGCGCCAGCAGCCCCGCACAGGGGGCGTACGAGCAGTACTTC

v_gene: TRBV7-9
d_gene: .
abundance: many
j_gene: TRBJ1-2
CDR3aa: CASSLSPGANYGYTF
CDR3nt: TGTGCCAGCAGCTTATCTCCGGGGGCAAACTATGGCTACACCTTC

v_gene: TRBV27
d_gene: .
abundance: few
j_gene: TRBJ2-2
CDR3aa: CASSPPGLPFYTGELFF
CDR3nt: TGTGCCAGCAGTCCCCCGGGACTCCCGTTTTACACCGGGGAGCTGTTTTTT

v_gene: TRBV3-1
d_gene: TRBD1
abundance: many
j_gene: TRBJ2-1
CDR3aa: CASTEGAALSYNEQFF
CDR3nt: TGTGCCAGCACCGAGGGGGCGGCACTCTCCTACAATGAGCAGTTCTTC

v_gene: TRBV12-3/TRBV12-4
d_gene: TRBD2
abundance: .
j_gene: TRBJ2-1
CDR3aa: CASSSSGRHEQFF
CDR3nt: TGTGCCAGCAGTTCTAGCGGGAGGCATGAGCAGTTCTTC

v_gene: TRBV28
d_gene: TRBD1
abundance: many
j_gene: TRBJ2-7
CDR3aa: CASSLVGQGIHEQYF
CDR3nt: TGTGCCAGCAGTTTAGTAGGACAGGGGATCCACGAGCAGTACTTC

v_gene: TRBV3-1
d_gene: .
abundance: many
j_gene: TRBJ2-1
CDR3aa: CASSQGLVAGTEQFF
CDR3nt: TGTGCCAGCAGCCAAGGGTTGGTGGCCGGGACTGAGCAGTTCTTC

v_gene: TRBV24-1
d_gene: TRBD1
abundance: .
j_gene: TRBJ2-1
CDR3aa: CATSDLHYPGQGNSYNEQFF
CDR3nt: TGTGCCACCAGTGATTTGCATTATCCGGGACAGGGGAATTCATACAATGAGCAGTTCTTC

v_gene: TRBV6-2/TRBV6-3
d_gene: .
abundance: few
j_gene: TRBJ2-1
CDR3aa: CASRDSDYNEQFF
CDR3nt: TGTGCCAGCAGAGATAGCGACTACAATGAGCAGTTCTTC

v_gene: TRBV27
d_gene: .
abundance: many
j_gene: TRBJ2-7
CDR3aa: CASSLRNVDEQYF
CDR3nt: TGTGCCAGCAGTTTGAGAAATGTAGACGAGCAGTACTTC

v_gene: TRBV18
d_gene: .
abundance: many
j_gene: TRBJ1-3
CDR3aa: CASSRTVLHESSGNTIYF
CDR3nt: TGTGCCAGCTCCCGGACAGTGCTTCACGAGAGCTCTGGAAACACCATATATTTT

v_gene: TRBV27
d_gene: .
abundance: few
j_gene: TRBJ2-3
CDR3aa: CASSGIEDTQYF
CDR3nt: TGTGCCAGCAGTGGGATAGAAGATACGCAGTATTTT

v_gene: TRBV7-3
d_gene: .
abundance: many
j_gene: TRBJ1-1
CDR3aa: CASSLWGGMNTEAFF
CDR3nt: TGTGCCAGCAGCTTATGGGGGGGGATGAACACTGAAGCTTTCTTT

v_gene: TRBV10-3
d_gene: .
abundance: few
j_gene: TRBJ1-5
CDR3aa: CAISTDSNQPQHF
CDR3nt: TGTGCCATCAGCACAGATAGCAATCAGCCCCAGCATTTT

v_gene: TRBV6-1
d_gene: .
abundance: many
j_gene: TRBJ2-7
CDR3aa: CASSRKQGSGAYEQYF
CDR3nt: TGTGCCAGCAGTCGCAAACAGGGTTCAGGGGCTTACGAGCAGTACTTC

v_gene: TRBV27
d_gene: TRBD2
abundance: many
j_gene: TRBJ2-3
CDR3aa: CASSSGLAVGTDTQYF
CDR3nt: TGTGCCAGCAGTTCAGGACTAGCGGTCGGCACAGATACGCAGTATTTT

v_gene: TRBV28
d_gene: .
abundance: many
j_gene: TRBJ2-2
CDR3aa: CATALGDWTGELFF
CDR3nt: TGTGCCACCGCCCTAGGAGATTGGACCGGGGAGCTGTTTTTT

v_gene: TRBV11-2
d_gene: TRBD1
abundance: many
j_gene: TRBJ2-7
CDR3aa: CASRSLKTGEAYEQYF
CDR3nt: TGTGCCAGCAGGAGCCTCAAGACAGGGGAGGCCTACGAGCAGTACTTC

v_gene: TRBV15
d_gene: TRBD1
abundance: .
j_gene: TRBJ2-5
CDR3aa: CATSLGQGMGETQYF
CDR3nt: TGTGCCACCAGTTTAGGACAGGGGATGGGGGAGACCCAGTACTTC

v_gene: TRBV28
d_gene: TRBD1
abundance: many
j_gene: TRBJ2-2
CDR3aa: CASSQGRTGITGELFF
CDR3nt: TGTGCCAGCAGCCAAGGACGGACAGGAATCACCGGGGAGCTGTTTTTT

v_gene: TRBV16
d_gene: TRBD1
abundance: .
j_gene: TRBJ1-1
CDR3aa: CASSRSDRGRWTEAFF
CDR3nt: TGTGCCAGCAGCCGCAGCGACAGGGGGCGGTGGACTGAAGCTTTCTTT

v_gene: TRBV7-3
d_gene: .
abundance: many
j_gene: TRBJ2-5
CDR3aa: CASSSTGGRGETQYF
CDR3nt: TGTGCCAGCAGCTCAACCGGGGGGCGCGGGGAGACCCAGTACTTC

v_gene: TRBV27
d_gene: TRBD2
abundance: many
j_gene: TRBJ2-1
CDR3aa: CASSRTAGGMYNEQFF
CDR3nt: TGTGCCAGCAGTAGAACAGCGGGAGGAATGTACAATGAGCAGTTCTTC

v_gene: TRBV2
d_gene: TRBD2
abundance: many
j_gene: TRBJ2-2
CDR3aa: CASKSTSGRNTGELFF
CDR3nt: TGTGCCAGCAAATCGACTAGCGGGCGGAACACCGGGGAGCTGTTTTTT

v_gene: TRBV4-1
d_gene: .
abundance: many
j_gene: TRBJ2-7
CDR3aa: CASSQEGGRIYEQYF
CDR3nt: TGCGCCAGCAGCCAAGAAGGGGGGCGGATCTACGAGCAGTACTTC

v_gene: TRBV12-3/TRBV12-4
d_gene: .
abundance: few
j_gene: TRBJ1-1
CDR3aa: CASSLTQGWTEAFF
CDR3nt: TGTGCCAGCAGTTTAACCCAGGGGTGGACTGAAGCTTTCTTT

v_gene: TRBV5-1
d_gene: TRBD2
abundance: many
j_gene: TRBJ2-3
CDR3aa: CASSPGTSGNAEGTQYF
CDR3nt: TGCGCCAGCAGCCCTGGGACTAGCGGGAACGCGGAAGGCACGCAGTATTTT

v_gene: TRBV9
d_gene: TRBD2
abundance: few
j_gene: TRBJ2-7
CDR3aa: CASSEGLTYEQYF
CDR3nt: TGTGCCAGCAGCGAGGGACTAACCTACGAGCAGTACTTC

v_gene: TRBV6-1
d_gene: .
abundance: many
j_gene: TRBJ2-2
CDR3aa: CASSFMDISNTGELFF
CDR3nt: TGTGCCAGCAGTTTCATGGACATTTCGAACACCGGGGAGCTGTTTTTT

v_gene: TRBV30
d_gene: .
abundance: .
j_gene: TRBJ1-1
CDR3aa: CAWTSVDLGTEAFF
CDR3nt: TGTGCCTGGACCTCCGTCGACCTAGGGACTGAAGCTTTCTTT

v_gene: TRBV7-9
d_gene: .
abundance: many
j_gene: TRBJ2-7
CDR3aa: CASSPVAGSYEQYF
CDR3nt: TGTGCCAGCAGCCCCGTGGCAGGTTCCTACGAGCAGTACTTC

v_gene: TRBV4-2
d_gene: .
abundance: .
j_gene: TRBJ2-1
CDR3aa: CASSQGVSNEQFF
CDR3nt: TGTGCCAGCAGCCAAGGGGTTAGTAATGAGCAGTTCTTC

v_gene: TRBV28
d_gene: .
abundance: many
j_gene: TRBJ1-2
CDR3aa: CASSSPIVTRNYGYTF
CDR3nt: TGTGCCAGCAGTTCCCCCATCGTGACCCGCAACTATGGCTACACCTTC

v_gene: TRBV2
d_gene: .
abundance: many
j_gene: TRBJ2-1
CDR3aa: CASSEPPAYNEQFF
CDR3nt: TGTGCCAGCAGTGAACCCCCTGCCTACAATGAGCAGTTCTTC

v_gene: TRBV6-1
d_gene: TRBD2
abundance: many
j_gene: TRBJ2-6
CDR3aa: CASSLAGVSGANVLTF
CDR3nt: TGTGCCAGCAGCCTAGCGGGAGTGTCTGGGGCCAACGTCCTGACTTTC

v_gene: TRBV9
d_gene: .
abundance: .
j_gene: TRBJ1-2
CDR3aa: CASSEAAAYGYTF
CDR3nt: TGTGCCAGCAGCGAGGCTGCCGCCTATGGCTACACCTTC

v_gene: TRBV2
d_gene: .
abundance: .
j_gene: TRBJ2-3
CDR3aa: CASSDKSTDTQYF
CDR3nt: TGTGCCAGCAGTGATAAATCTACAGATACGCAGTATTTT

v_gene: TRBV2
d_gene: TRBD1
abundance: few
j_gene: TRBJ2-1
CDR3aa: CAIRTGTGGYNEQFF
CDR3nt: TGTGCCATCAGGACCGGGACAGGGGGCTACAATGAGCAGTTCTTC

v_gene: TRBV18
d_gene: .
abundance: .
j_gene: TRBJ2-5
CDR3aa: CASSPRVGEETQYF
CDR3nt: TGTGCCAGCTCACCACGTGTCGGGGAAGAGACCCAGTACTTC

v_gene: TRBV11-2
d_gene: TRBD2
abundance: many
j_gene: TRBJ2-1
CDR3aa: CASSPTSGNYNEQFF
CDR3nt: TGTGCCAGCAGCCCAACTAGCGGAAACTACAATGAGCAGTTCTTC

v_gene: TRBV2
d_gene: .
abundance: many
j_gene: TRBJ2-3
CDR3aa: CASAYSRGTDTQYF
CDR3nt: TGTGCCAGCGCCTACTCCCGGGGCACAGATACGCAGTATTTT

v_gene: TRBV18
d_gene: TRBD1
abundance: many
j_gene: TRBJ1-4
CDR3aa: CASSQTGGGEKLFF
CDR3nt: TGTGCCAGCTCACAGACAGGGGGAGGAGAAAAACTGTTTTTT

v_gene: TRBV5-1
d_gene: TRBD1
abundance: .
j_gene: TRBJ2-1
CDR3aa: CASSPTGARVNEQFF
CDR3nt: TGCGCCAGCAGCCCGACAGGGGCGAGGGTCAATGAGCAGTTCTTC